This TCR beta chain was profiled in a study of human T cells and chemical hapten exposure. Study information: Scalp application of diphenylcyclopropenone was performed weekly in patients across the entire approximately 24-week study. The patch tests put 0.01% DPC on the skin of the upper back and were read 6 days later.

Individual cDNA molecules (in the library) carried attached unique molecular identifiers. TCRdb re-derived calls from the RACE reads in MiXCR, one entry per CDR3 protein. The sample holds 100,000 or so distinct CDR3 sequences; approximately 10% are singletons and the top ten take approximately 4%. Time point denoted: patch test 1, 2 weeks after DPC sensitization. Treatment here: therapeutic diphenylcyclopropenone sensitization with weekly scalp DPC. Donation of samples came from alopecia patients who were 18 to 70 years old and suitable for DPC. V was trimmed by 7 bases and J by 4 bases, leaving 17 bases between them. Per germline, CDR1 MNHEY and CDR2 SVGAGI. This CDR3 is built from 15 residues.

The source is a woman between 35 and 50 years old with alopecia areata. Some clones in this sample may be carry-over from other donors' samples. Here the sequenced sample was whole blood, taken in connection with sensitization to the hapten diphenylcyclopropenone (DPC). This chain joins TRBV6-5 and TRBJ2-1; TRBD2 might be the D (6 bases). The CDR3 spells CASKRTVGGYNEQFF. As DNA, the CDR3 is TGTGCCAGCAAAAGGACGGTCGGGGGATACAATGAGCAGTTCTTC.